The rows below give T cell receptor beta chains drawn from one sample of a study of response to subunit inactivated influenza vaccine. Each CDR3 protein gets one entry after TCRdb re-called the RT-PCR reads with MiXCR. Here the sample spans 540,000 or so distinct CDR3 sequences, 10% to 15% being singletons. Here the sequenced sample was PBMCs from blood, taken about 40 days after vaccination. These receptors were obtained from a man aged 50-59 years who received an inactivated influenza vaccine. Each CDR3 is given with its conserved first and last residue. Each record gives: J gene, V gene, D gene, clone size, CDR3 protein, CDR3 DNA. The D gene is left open where the match is weak. Size tells how often a clone was seen (once, few, many) or the class of an expanded clone, and some rows leave it out.

>TRBJ1-2|TRBV12-3/TRBV12-4|NA|few
CASSTNRAANYGYTF
TGTGCCAGCAGTACGAACAGGGCGGCTAACTATGGCTACACCTTC
>TRBJ2-7|TRBV6-5|TRBD1|medium-sized
CASSYTGTGYQYF
TGTGCCAGCAGTTACACCGGGACAGGGTATCAGTACTTC
>TRBJ2-5|TRBV14|TRBD1|NA
CASSQGRQGSFQETQYF
TGTGCCAGCAGCCAAGGTCGACAGGGGTCTTTCCAGGAGACCCAGTACTTC
>TRBJ2-7|TRBV7-9|NA|many
CASSLQVYEQYF
TGTGCCAGCAGCTTGCAGGTTTACGAGCAGTACTTC
>TRBJ1-3|TRBV20-1|TRBD1|NA
CSAWTGGPAGNTIYF
TGCAGTGCGTGGACAGGGGGACCCGCCGGGAACACCATATATTTT
>TRBJ2-3|TRBV11-2|TRBD2|NA
CASSLILASGNRTDTQYF
TGTGCCAGCAGCTTAATCTTAGCTAGCGGGAATCGGACAGATACGCAGTATTTT
>TRBJ2-1|TRBV6-2/TRBV6-3|NA|NA
CASSSGPPLEQFF
TGTGCCAGCAGCTCGGGCCCCCCGCTTGAGCAGTTCTTC
>TRBJ1-4|TRBV20-1|NA|NA
CSARGTAQEKLFF
TGCAGTGCTAGAGGGACCGCACAGGAAAAACTGTTTTTT
>TRBJ2-1|TRBV15|NA|NA
CATSRADRYNEQFF
TGTGCCACCAGCAGAGCCGACAGATACAATGAGCAGTTCTTC
>TRBJ2-7|TRBV5-6|NA|few
CASSLLSIEQYF
TGTGCCAGCAGCTTGCTCAGCATCGAGCAGTACTTC
>TRBJ1-1|TRBV12-3/TRBV12-4|NA|NA
CASSLTEGTEAFF
TGTGCCAGCAGTTTAACCGAGGGCACTGAAGCTTTCTTT
>TRBJ1-1|TRBV7-9|NA|few
CASSLGSGNTEAFF
TGTGCCAGCAGCCTAGGTTCGGGGAACACTGAAGCTTTCTTT
>TRBJ2-1|TRBV28|NA|NA
CASSLPSLARGGNEQFF
TGTGCCAGCAGTCTTCCTTCGCTAGCGAGAGGGGGCAATGAGCAGTTCTTC
>TRBJ2-3|TRBV12-3/TRBV12-4|NA|few
CASSLGATRADTQYF
TGTGCCAGCAGTTTAGGGGCGACTAGAGCAGATACGCAGTATTTT
>TRBJ2-7|TRBV3-1|NA|NA
CASSETGQQYF
TGTGCCAGCAGCGAGACAGGTCAGCAGTACTTC
>TRBJ1-2|TRBV5-1|NA|NA
CASSLDQANYGYTF
TGCGCCAGCAGCTTGGATCAAGCTAACTATGGCTACACCTTC
>TRBJ2-3|TRBV7-8|TRBD2|few
CASSPGTSQPNTQYF
TGTGCCAGCAGCCCTGGGACTAGCCAGCCGAATACGCAGTATTTT
>TRBJ1-2|TRBV27|NA|NA
CASTPGYGFSGYTF
TGTGCCAGCACTCCAGGGTATGGGTTTAGTGGCTACACCTTC
>TRBJ2-1|TRBV5-1|NA|few
CASSGGGSEQFF
TGCGCCAGCAGCGGAGGAGGGAGTGAGCAGTTCTTC
>TRBJ2-1|TRBV24-1|NA|NA
CATSDGGIMNEQFF
TGTGCCACCAGTGATGGGGGTATAATGAATGAGCAGTTCTTC
>TRBJ2-7|TRBV5-1|TRBD1|NA
CASSSRQGIYEQYF
TGCGCCAGCAGCTCTCGACAGGGGATCTACGAGCAGTACTTC
>TRBJ2-1|TRBV12-3/TRBV12-4|NA|many
CASRTVWGRWGEQFF
TGTGCCAGCAGAACGGTCTGGGGGAGGTGGGGCGAGCAGTTCTTC
>TRBJ2-3|TRBV5-1|TRBD2|many
CASSGPTSGSGDTQYF
TGCGCCAGCAGCGGACCTACTAGCGGGAGCGGAGATACGCAGTATTTT
>TRBJ2-3|TRBV7-9|NA|NA
CAAERGASTDTQYF
TGTGCCGCGGAGAGGGGGGCTAGCACAGATACGCAGTATTTT
>TRBJ2-1|TRBV5-1|NA|NA
CASSLDRAQGYEQFF
TGCGCCAGCAGCTTGGACAGGGCCCAGGGCTATGAGCAGTTCTTC
>TRBJ2-1|TRBV7-2|TRBD2|few
CASSLLAGDHNEQFF
TGTGCCAGCAGCTTATTAGCGGGGGACCACAATGAGCAGTTCTTC